Below, 16 T cell receptor beta chains from the same sample are listed, as sequenced in a study of blood T cells in healthy people across ages. The authors ran a second PCR of about 7 to 11 cycles using a sample-barcoded 5' primer and a J-beta primer mix. MiXCR was run by TCRdb on the 5' RACE reads, yielding one entry per CDR3 protein. The sample gives hundreds of thousands of distinct CDR3 sequences, over 40% of which show up once; around 30% is in the top ten. The sequenced sample consisted of blood. The receptor source for this set is an elderly man in good health.

This chain uses TRBV28 with TRBJ2-5; 8 nucleotides agree with TRBD2. Trimming took 7 bases from V and 11 from J; bases not matched to a gene: 15. The CDR3 sequence is 14 residues long. Germline V CDR1 and CDR2: MDHEN, SYDVKM. The DNA for the CDR3 is TGTGCCAGCAAAGGCGGGAGGAGGGATAATGAGCAGTACTTC. Translation: CASKGGRRDNEQYF.

The chain has TRBV24-1 and TRBJ2-2; 8 bases fit TRBD1. Unmatched junction bases numbered 10, after V lost 2 bases and J lost 6 bases. Looked up from germline, CDR1 is KGHDR and CDR2 is SFDVKD. The CDR3 spans 17 residues. The CDR3 sequence is CATSDSFSRGRAGELFF. As DNA, the CDR3 is TGTGCCACCAGTGATTCCTTCTCCAGGGGGCGAGCCGGGGAGCTGTTTTTT.

The chain links TRBV7-3 to TRBJ2-3; D gene uncertain. V shed 5 bases and J shed 0 bases, with 9 bases lying between them. Germline loops: CDR1 SGHTA, CDR2 FQGTGA. The CDR3 totals 14 residues. The CDR3 nucleotides are TGTGCCAGCAGCCTGGACCAAAGCACAGATACGCAGTATTTT. Its protein is CASSLDQSTDTQYF.

This clonotype was picked up many times. The chain has TRBV7-2 and TRBJ2-1; tentatively, D is TRBD2 (5 bases). Trimming stripped 5 bases from V and 1 base from J, with 12 bases between. This CDR3 spans 15 amino acids. Per germline, CDR1 SGHTA and CDR2 FQGNSA. CDR3 nucleotides: TGTGCCAGCAGCCCCGGGGTCGGATCCTACAATGAGCAGTTCTTC. This gives the protein CASSPGVGSYNEQFF.

The chain carries TRBV7-2 and TRBJ1-4; 7 bases are shared with TRBD1. Germline V CDR1 and CDR2: SGHTA, FQGNSA. The junction had 3 bases not matched to a gene; V was cut back by 0 bases and J by 5 bases. CDR3 size: 15 residues. CDR3 loop: CASSLASRGNEKLFF. The DNA of the CDR3 is TGTGCCAGCAGCTTAGCTAGCAGGGGGAATGAAAAACTGTTTTTT. Full variable domain (missing parts from reference TRBV7-2 and TRBJ1-4): GAGVSQSPSNKVTEKGKDVELRCDPISGHTALYWYRQSLGQGLEFLIYFQGNSAPDKSGLPSDRFSAERTGGSVSTLTIQRTQQEDSAVYLCASSLASRGNEKLFFGSGTQLSVL.

In its sample, this clonotype was seen a few times. The CDR3 protein is CASSFDRLGGYTF. The CDR3 bases are TGTGCCAGCAGCTTTGACAGGCTCGGTGGCTACACCTTC. The chain has TRBV14 and TRBJ1-2; tentatively, D is TRBD1 (6 bases). Germline V gives CDR1 SGHDN, CDR2 FVKESK. The CDR3 is made up of 13 amino acids. Trimming cost V 5 bases and J 7 bases, with 14 bases left between them.

The sample holds a few counts of this clonotype. This chain connects TRBV6-2 or TRBV6-3 to TRBJ2-5; 10 bases are shared with TRBD2. The trim removed 8 bases at V and 5 bases at J, leaving 11 bases unmatched. Germline-derived CDR1 and CDR2 are MNHEY and SVGEGT. This CDR3 region has 15 residues. In nucleotides, the CDR3 is TGTGCCAGCGGGATAGCGGGAGGAGTAGGGGAGACCCAGTACTTC. Its translation is CASGIAGGVGETQYF.

V gene TRBV29-1 combines with J gene TRBJ2-5, with D possibly matching TRBD2 (6 bases). CDR1 is SQVTM and CDR2 is ANQGSEA in the germline V gene. Trimming left V 4 bases short and J 9 bases short, with 12 bases between. CDR3 size: 11 residues. Here the CDR3 DNA reads TGCAGCGTTGTAACGGGGGTGTCCCAGTACTTC. It yields the protein CSVVTGVSQYF.

This chain uses TRBV27 with TRBJ2-7, with TRBD2 as a possible D gene (5 bases). The CDR3 has 17 amino acids. Germline lookup yields CDR1 MNHEY and CDR2 SMNVEV (reference sequence). With 2 bases removed from V and 3 bases from J, the gap between germline ends came to 20 bases. CDR3 region: CASSLVGLGSPGYEQYF. CDR3 bases: TGTGCCAGCAGTTTAGTGGGGTTGGGGAGCCCGGGCTACGAGCAGTACTTC.

The chain combines TRBV6-2 or TRBV6-3 with TRBJ1-1, with D perhaps TRBD1 (6 bases). The CDR3 runs 15 residues. V was shortened by 2 bases and J by 4 bases, with 14 bases between the two germline ends. CDR1 and CDR2 (germline): MNHEY, SVGEGT. The CDR3 DNA follows: TGTGCCAGCAGTTACGGGCGGGGGCCCCGCACTGAAGCTTTCTTT. Translating gives CASSYGRGPRTEAFF.

This clonotype was seen a few times. The chain employs TRBV7-2 and TRBJ2-3; 11 nucleotides line up with TRBD2. Germline lookup yields CDR1 SGHTA and CDR2 FQGNSA. Losses at the gene ends were 0 bases for V and 5 bases for J; bases not matched to a gene: 7. This CDR3 comprises 17 residues. CDR3 amino acids: CASSLAYSGGAGDTQYF. The CDR3 bases are TGTGCCAGCAGCTTAGCGTATAGCGGGGGGGCCGGAGATACGCAGTATTTT.

V usage is TRBV12-3 or TRBV12-4 and J usage is TRBJ1-2; D remains unclear. The length of the CDR3 is 13 residues. V lost 3 bases to trimming and J lost 7 bases, with 12 bases between them. The CDR3 nucleotides read TGTGCCAGCAGTTTGATGGGGTCTGGTGGCTACACCTTC. This gives the protein CASSLMGSGGYTF.

This chain links TRBV20-1 with TRBJ2-1; TRBD2 matches at 15 bases. CDR3 length: 17 residues. V was pared by 1 base and J by 9 bases, with 10 bases of the junction left unmatched. The germline gives CDR1 DFQATT, CDR2 SNEGSKA (reference sequence). In DNA, the CDR3 is TGCAGTGCTAGAGCACCCGGACTAGCGGGAGGGCCATCTGAGCAGTTCTTC. It specifies CSARAPGLAGGPSEQFF.

The rearrangement joins TRBV20-1 to TRBJ1-4; D unresolved. The germline gives CDR1 DFQATT, CDR2 SNEGSKA (reference sequence). The CDR3 length is 14 residues. The V gene lost 0 bases and the J gene lost 1 base, with 6 bases spanning the gap. The CDR3 DNA sequence: TGCAGTGCTAGAGATGGTGGAACTAATGAAAAACTGTTTTTT. Its protein is CSARDGGTNEKLFF.

This sequence joins TRBV24-1 and TRBJ2-3, with 11 bases identical to TRBD1. Germline V CDR1 and CDR2: KGHDR, SFDVKD. V lost 4 bases and J lost 8; bases outside the gene matches: 10. The CDR3 is made up of 16 amino acids. Here the CDR3 reads CATSEPGQGAGGTQYF. CDR3 bases: TGTGCCACCAGTGAACCTGGACAGGGGGCGGGTGGTACGCAGTATTTT.

The genes are TRBV14 and TRBJ2-3; D could derive from TRBD1 or TRBD2 (5 bases each). Germline V lookup: CDR1 SGHDN, CDR2 FVKESK. The CDR3 spans 16 residues. Trimming shortened V by 4 bases and J by 3 bases, and 17 bases separated the two germline ends. CDR3 sequence reads: CASSPRGLAITDTQYF. DNA of the CDR3: TGTGCCAGCAGCCCTCGGGGCCTAGCTATAACAGATACGCAGTATTTT. The entire variable domain, with the rest obtained from reference TRBV14 and TRBJ2-3, is as follows: EAGVTQFPSHSVIEKGQTVTLRCDPISGHDNLYWYRRVMGKEIKFLLHFVKESKQDESGMPNNRFLAERTGGTYSTLKVQPAELEDSGVYFCASSPRGLAITDTQYFGPGTRLTVL.